These T cell receptor beta chains were read from a single sample in a study of blood T cell repertoires in COVID-19. Only in-frame clones appear in the TCRdb table, and some are missing; sequencing was by immunoSEQ multiplex PCR. This sample has around 80,000 clones, with more than 80% found just once. The sample taken for sequencing was peripheral blood. The receptor set was obtained from a human donor in a cohort sampled during active COVID-19. CDR3s include the opening cysteine and the closing phenylalanine or tryptophan. Expanded clones get a size class; other rows say once, few or many, or leave the size out.

j_gene,abundance,v_gene,CDR3aa
TRBJ2-3,once,TRBV6-2/TRBV6-3,CASIPSGGARTDTQYF
TRBJ2-2,NA,TRBV5-5,CASSKTGGPGELFF
TRBJ2-1,few,TRBV7-3,CASSAFSIRDSHNEQFF
TRBJ1-6,once,TRBV5-6,CASSLGQALSPLHF
TRBJ2-1,NA,TRBV7-2,CASSPGLATNEQFF
TRBJ1-1,NA,TRBV7-9,CASSARGQMGTEAFF
TRBJ1-1,NA,TRBV27,CASSPGTGSTEAFF
TRBJ2-2,NA,TRBV7-9,CASSSTGGNTGELFF
TRBJ1-2,NA,TRBV23-1,CAIVWGVPVPDYGYTF
TRBJ2-2,NA,TRBV7-3,CASSLGTRGTGELFF
TRBJ1-4,NA,TRBV30,CAWSRWGGNEKLFF
TRBJ1-2,medium-sized,TRBV2,CASSFRVTDGYTF
TRBJ2-3,NA,TRBV7-9,CASSLALSGGLDTQYF
TRBJ2-7,NA,TRBV19,CASRHRDRYSYEQYF
TRBJ2-5,NA,TRBV7-2,CASSLIWGRGQETQYF
TRBJ2-1,NA,TRBV9,CASSVGGAGGQGEQFF
TRBJ2-7,NA,TRBV3-1/TRBV3-2,CASSQGPSASYEQYF
TRBJ1-4,NA,TRBV7-8,CASSFVGDVEKLFF
TRBJ2-7,once,TRBV29-1,CSASGGGNPSYEQYF
TRBJ2-1,NA,TRBV27,CASSLRGHNEQFF
TRBJ1-6,NA,TRBV29-1,CSVAWEGTSPLHF
TRBJ1-1,NA,TRBV19,CASSVPGQGRTEAFF
TRBJ2-1,NA,TRBV6-4,CATRIFSSGYNEQFF
TRBJ1-2,NA,TRBV10-2,CASTISAGALFGYTF
TRBJ1-5,NA,TRBV5-6,CASSRGHLNQPQHF
TRBJ2-3,NA,TRBV5-1,CASSLEPMGADTQYF
TRBJ1-5,NA,TRBV28,CASSLVIGTAGGNQPQHF
TRBJ2-1,NA,TRBV5-1,CASSLGGQGIIMTYNEQFF
TRBJ2-7,NA,TRBV28,CASSTPPTQEQYF